Listed here are 29 T cell receptor beta chains from one sample, sequenced in a study of T cells in Graves' hyperthyroidism and ophthalmopathy. TCR beta CDR3 regions were amplified from RNA. The HTBI primer set drove a first-round RT-PCR of the TCR CDR3. TCRdb redid the calling of the multiplex PCR reads with MiXCR, one entry per CDR3 protein. The data show 350,000 to 450,000 distinct CDR3 sequences, roughly 13% seen once. Sequences were obtained from blood. All receptors derive from a woman in her sixties with Graves' hyperthyroidism.

The rearrangement joins TRBV3-1 to TRBJ2-5; TRBD2 aligns across 13 bases. CDR3 length: 17 residues. The germline V gene encodes CDR1 LGHDT and CDR2 YNNKEL (reference sequence). Trimming removed 6 bases from V and 4 bases from J; junction bases left unmatched: 11. The CDR3 loop reads CASSYNEGLAGSETQYF. The CDR3 region has the DNA TGTGCCAGCAGTTACAATGAGGGACTAGCGGGATCAGAGACCCAGTACTTC.

This clonotype was counted many times. The chain has TRBV20-1 and TRBJ2-1; D may be TRBD2 (5 bases). The V end lost 5 bases, the J end lost 0 bases, and 8 bases lay between the germline ends. CDR3 length: 13 amino acids. The germline V gene has CDR1 DFQATT and CDR2 SNEGSKA (reference sequence). CDR3 nucleotides: TGCAGTGCTCAAGGGAGCTCCTACAATGAGCAGTTCTTC. Translation gives CSAQGSSYNEQFF.

This clonotype was counted at least ten times. The CDR3 bases are TGTGCCATCAGTGTGGCCGGGACAGGGAACGAGCAGTACTTC. Its translation: CAISVAGTGNEQYF. The chain uses TRBV10-3 and TRBJ2-7, with 9 bases matching TRBD1. The germline CDR1 and CDR2 sequences are ENHRY and SYGVKD. CDR3 length: 14 amino acids. The ends lost 4 bases at V and 5 bases at J; junction bases unmatched: 6.

This clonotype was counted many times. V gene TRBV24-1 combines with J gene TRBJ2-1; possibly TRBD1 for D (6 bases). Trimming left V 5 bases short and J 5 bases short, with 18 bases between. CDR1 and CDR2 from the germline V gene are KGHDR and SFDVKD. This CDR3 has 16 amino acids. This CDR3 is CATSGFGQGIDNEQFF. The CDR3 region has the DNA TGTGCCACCAGTGGCTTCGGGCAGGGGATCGACAATGAGCAGTTCTTC.

On this clonotype: Its ends do not fully match the called genes, so a read error is possible. The V call is TRBV7-7, the J call TRBJ2-1; D uncertain. Germline assignment: CDR1 SSHAT and CDR2 FNYEAQ (reference sequence). The CDR3 loop spans 14 amino acids. CDR3 protein: CASSLDASVGEQFF. The CDR3 nucleotides are TGTGCTAGCAGCTTAGATGCCTCGGTAGGTGAGCAGTTCTTC.

This clonotype was observed at least ten times. This chain joins TRBV12-3 or TRBV12-4 and TRBJ2-1; perhaps TRBD2 as D (6 bases). The CDR3 covers 12 residues. Trimming left V 3 bases short and J 8 bases short, with 8 bases between. CDR3 DNA sequence: TGTGCCAGCAGTTTTGCGGGGCATGAGCAGTTCTTC. Amino acids: CASSFAGHEQFF.

This clonotype showed up many times. The gene calls are TRBV12-3 or TRBV12-4 and TRBJ2-3; 10 nucleotides agree with TRBD2. Trimming removed 6 bases from V and 3 bases from J; junction bases left unmatched: 12. CDR3 length: 17 residues. For the CDR3, the DNA is TGTGCCAGCAGCGAAATCGTCGGACTAGCGGAAACAGATACGCAGTATTTT. This gives the protein CASSEIVGLAETDTQYF.

The rearrangement uses TRBV28 and TRBJ2-3, with unresolved D. V lost 8 bases and J 3 bases, leaving 18 bases between the germline ends. The CDR3 loop spans 15 amino acids. From germline, CDR1 is MDHEN and CDR2 SYDVKM. The CDR3 here is CASGLRGTSTDTQYF. The CDR3 region has the DNA TGTGCCAGCGGCTTACGAGGAACCTCGACAGATACGCAGTATTTT.

CDR3 amino acids: CASSSPLGTNYNEQFF. As DNA, the CDR3 is TGTGCCAGCAGCTCGCCTCTCGGGACTAATTACAATGAGCAGTTCTTC. V is TRBV7-2 and J is TRBJ2-1; 7 nucleotides align to TRBD2. Germline CDR1 reads SGHTA; CDR2 reads FQGNSA. There are 16 residues in the CDR3. The V segment lost 4 bases and the J segment 4 bases; nucleotides outside the gene matches: 10.

In this sample, this clonotype turned up many times. This chain joins TRBV12-5 and TRBJ2-1, with a tentative D call TRBD2 (5 bases). The V end lost 0 bases, the J end lost 5 bases, and 8 bases lay between the germline ends. Germline CDR1 and CDR2: LGHNT and FRNRAP. The CDR3 totals 14 residues. The CDR3 region is CASGLVPGDNEQFF. In DNA form, the CDR3 reads TGTGCTAGTGGTTTGGTACCCGGGGACAATGAGCAGTTCTTC. The whole variable domain, filled in from reference TRBV12-5 and TRBJ2-1, reads DARVTQTPRHKVTEMGQEVTMRCQPILGHNTVFWYRQTMMQGLELLAYFRNRAPLDDSGMPKDRFSAEMPDATLATLKIQPSEPRDSAVYFCASGLVPGDNEQFFGPGTRLTVL.

The sample holds many counts of this clonotype. The rearrangement links TRBV11-2 to TRBJ2-1; D might be TRBD2 (5 bases). CDR1 is SGHAT, CDR2 FQNNGV, per germline. V lost 0 bases to trimming and J lost 6 bases, with 27 bases between them. The CDR3 length is 20 residues. CDR3 residues: CASSLDRSMRATGRINEQFF. The CDR3 DNA follows: TGTGCCAGCAGCTTAGATCGTTCTATGAGGGCGACTGGGCGGATCAATGAGCAGTTCTTC.

The table lists this clonotype with many counts. The chain couples TRBV2 to TRBJ1-5, with D perhaps TRBD1 (6 bases). The V end was cut by 2 bases, the J end by 7 bases, with 12 bases between. This CDR3 spans 14 amino acids. Germline V gene data show CDR1 as SNHLY and CDR2 as FYNNEI. CDR3: CASSERDISQPQHF. The DNA for the CDR3 is TGTGCCAGCAGTGAACGGGACATTAGCCAGCCCCAGCATTTT.

This clonotype was counted ten times or more. V and J are TRBV27 and TRBJ1-6; 9 bases fit TRBD1. V trimming: 6 bases; J trimming: 8 bases; junction bases outside the gene matches: 5. The CDR3 totals 14 residues. Germline V gene data show CDR1 as MNHEY and CDR2 as SMNVEV (reference sequence). The CDR3 bases are TGTGCCAGCAGCCGGGACAGGGCTGATTCACCCCTCCACTTT. This codes for CASSRDRADSPLHF.

This clonotype turned up a few times. This sequence joins TRBV12-3 or TRBV12-4 and TRBJ2-3; D not certain. The length of the CDR3 is 12 residues. The ends were cut back, 3 bases at V and 4 bases at J, with 5 bases in the middle. The CDR3 DNA sequence: TGTGCCAGCAGTTTGCCGTCAGATACGCAGTATTTT. Protein product: CASSLPSDTQYF.

There are many counts of this clonotype. The J gene is TRBJ1-1, the V gene TRBV24-1; maybe TRBD1 (6 bases). In germline, CDR1 is KGHDR, CDR2 SFDVKD. Deletions cut 3 bases from V and 4 bases from J, with 11 bases between. The CDR3 spans 14 residues. This CDR3 reads CATSDTNRVTEAFF. The CDR3 DNA sequence: TGTGCCACCAGTGATACGAACAGGGTCACTGAAGCTTTCTTT.

This clonotype was counted a few times. At one of its ends the junction is not consistent with the germline gene, which may arise from a read error. The J gene is TRBJ2-5, the V gene TRBV7-7; 11 bases are a match to TRBD1. The CDR3 spans 16 residues. The germline V gene has CDR1 SSHAT and CDR2 FNYEAQ (reference sequence). CDR3: CASSHIPGQGGETQYF. DNA of the CDR3: TGTGCTAGCAGTCATATCCCGGGACAGGGGGGCGAGACCCAGTACTTC.

The CDR3 nucleotides are TGTGCCAGCAGGCGGGACGACCGCTCCTACGAGCAGTACTTC. Encoded protein: CASRRDDRSYEQYF. The chain carries TRBV2 and TRBJ2-7; tentative D call: TRBD2 (6 bases). Looked up from germline, CDR1 is SNHLY and CDR2 is FYNNEI. This CDR3 contains 14 residues. V was shortened by 6 bases and J by 0 bases, with 12 bases between the two germline ends.

This clonotype was seen ten or more times. The CDR3 DNA reads TGTGCCAGCAGCCGCAGGGGGCAGCAAGAGACCCAGTACTTC. Its protein product is CASSRRGQQETQYF. This chain joins TRBV14 and TRBJ2-5; 8 bases match TRBD1. CDR1 and CDR2 from the germline V gene are SGHDN and FVKESK. V shed 4 bases, J shed 2 bases, and the junction held 3 bases outside the gene matches. The CDR3 consists of 14 residues. Variable domain in full (rest from reference TRBV14 and TRBJ2-5): EAGVTQFPSHSVIEKGQTVTLRCDPISGHDNLYWYRRVMGKEIKFLLHFVKESKQDESGMPNNRFLAERTGGTYSTLKVQPAELEDSGVYFCASSRRGQQETQYFGPGTRLLVL.

This clonotype was counted many times. The V and J genes are TRBV27 and TRBJ2-7; TRBD1 aligns across 7 bases. The CDR3 totals 13 residues. V shed 2 bases and J 6 bases; nucleotides not matched to a gene: 4. In germline, CDR1 is MNHEY, CDR2 SMNVEV (reference sequence). CDR3 nucleotide sequence: TGTGCCAGCAGTTTACGGCCAGGGGGCGAGCAGTACTTC. Translating it yields CASSLRPGGEQYF.

The chain uses TRBV12-3 or TRBV12-4 and TRBJ2-3, with 9 bases aligning to TRBD2. The CDR3 spans 15 residues. V was clipped by 6 bases and J by 4 bases; unmatched bases: 8. The CDR3 loop reads CASSHRVAGADTQYF. CDR3 nucleotide sequence: TGTGCCAGCAGCCACAGGGTAGCGGGAGCAGATACGCAGTATTTT.

This clonotype showed up many times. The gene calls are TRBV10-1 and TRBJ2-3; 9 bases line up with TRBD2. V trimming: 0 bases; J trimming: 6 bases; junction bases outside the gene matches: 7. The V gene's germline CDR1 is WNHNN and CDR2 SYGVQD (reference sequence). The CDR3 has 16 amino acids. CDR3 sequence (DNA): TGCGCCAGCAGTGAGTCGGGGCGGGAGGGCCACGATACGCAGTATTTT. Translated: CASSESGREGHDTQYF.

This chain links TRBV11-3 with TRBJ1-2; 8 bases are a match to TRBD1. Germline CDR1 is SGHNT and CDR2 is YENEEA. There are 14 residues in the CDR3. With V trimmed by 3 bases and J by 8 bases, 8 bases remained unmatched. The CDR3 DNA reads as TGTGCCAGCAGCTTCGGGCAGGGGGCTCGGGGCTACACCTTC. This translates into CASSFGQGARGYTF.

This clonotype was counted ten times or more. This sequence joins TRBV20-1 and TRBJ2-5; 8 nucleotides align to TRBD1. The germline CDR1 and CDR2 sequences are DFQATT and SNEGSKA (reference sequence). The length of the CDR3 is 14 residues. The trim removed 4 bases at V and 5 bases at J, leaving 9 bases unmatched. DNA of the CDR3: TGCAGTGCTACAAGACAGGGGTCGAGGGAGACCCAGTACTTC. Amino acids: CSATRQGSRETQYF.

This clonotype was seen ten or more times. The chain carries TRBV20-1 and TRBJ2-7, with 7 bases matching TRBD1. Per germline, CDR1 DFQATT and CDR2 SNEGSKA (reference sequence). Losses at the gene ends were 3 bases for V and 3 bases for J; bases not matched to a gene: 8. The CDR3 sequence is 14 residues long. The CDR3 reads CSARPSGQHYEQYF. CDR3 DNA sequence: TGCAGTGCTAGGCCTTCGGGACAGCACTACGAGCAGTACTTC.

This rearrangement joins TRBV15 to TRBJ2-7, with 9 bases identical to TRBD1. V was pared by 4 bases and J by 0 bases, with 4 bases of the junction left unmatched. CDR1 is LNHNV and CDR2 is YYDKDF in the germline V gene (reference sequence). The CDR3 is 15 amino acids. CDR3 sequence (DNA): TGTGCCACCAGCATCGGACAGGGGTTCTCCTACGAGCAGTACTTC. Translation gives CATSIGQGFSYEQYF.

There are a few counts of this clonotype. The chain is built from TRBV28 and TRBJ2-5; 7 nucleotides match TRBD2. Germline V gene lookup returns CDR1 MDHEN and CDR2 SYDVKM. CDR3 length: 16 residues. Trimming at V came to 7 bases and at J to 2 bases, leaving 13 bases not matched to a gene. The CDR3 spells CASTFLGVGGQETQYF. CDR3 bases: TGTGCCAGCACCTTCTTGGGGGTGGGAGGGCAAGAGACCCAGTACTTC.

This clonotype showed up many times. The rearrangement links TRBV18 to TRBJ1-1; D gene unclear. The germline gives CDR1 KGHSH, CDR2 LQKENI. This CDR3 contains 14 residues. V lost 2 bases, J lost 1 base, and 8 bases lay in between. The CDR3 protein is CASSPREANTEAFF. The CDR3 nucleotides read TGTGCCAGCTCACCAAGGGAGGCGAACACTGAAGCTTTCTTT.

The sample holds many counts of this clonotype. CDR3 sequence reads: CATSGASGSHADTQYF. The CDR3 bases are TGTGCCACCAGTGGGGCTAGCGGGAGTCACGCAGATACGCAGTATTTT. The chain recombines TRBV24-1 with TRBJ2-3; 10 positions agree with TRBD2. The CDR3 has 16 residues. After removal of 5 bases from V and 4 bases from J, the junction contained 8 bases not matched to a gene. Germline CDR1 and CDR2: KGHDR and SFDVKD.

The sample holds many counts of this clonotype. The V gene is TRBV28, the J gene TRBJ2-7; no clear D gene. The CDR3 is made up of 16 amino acids. Germline-derived CDR1 and CDR2 are MDHEN and SYDVKM. Trimming cost V 2 bases and J 4 bases, with 18 bases left between them. The CDR3 nucleotides are TGTGCCAGCAGTTTAAGAAACTCCATCCTAAAATACGAGCAGTACTTC. Translated: CASSLRNSILKYEQYF.